These 31 T cell receptor beta chains originate from one sample sequenced in a study of CD4 and CD8 cells across lung adenocarcinoma regions. TCRdb recomputed calls from the PCR reads with MiXCR, one row per CDR3 protein. Of about 9,600 distinct CDR3 sequences listed, 45% to 60% are singletons. Material for sequencing was CD4+ T cells from the margin of a lung tumor. These TCRs come from a male donor with lung adenocarcinoma. The CD4 and CD8 labels of this study may be unreliable.

In its sample, this clonotype ranks as large. The V and J genes are TRBV6-1 and TRBJ2-2; 10 positions match TRBD2. CDR1 is MNHNS and CDR2 is SASEGT in the germline V gene. CDR3 length: 21 residues. V lost 0 bases, J lost 1 base, and 14 bases stayed unmatched. The CDR3 protein is CASSEAGVRLAGVRNTGELFF. The CDR3 coding sequence is TGTGCCAGCAGTGAAGCAGGAGTAAGGCTAGCGGGGGTCCGGAACACCGGGGAGCTGTTTTTT.

This clonotype is categorized as medium-sized. The chain recombines TRBV10-3 with TRBJ1-6; 9 positions match TRBD1. The junction had 7 bases not matched to a gene; V was cut back by 9 bases and J by 7 bases. Germline CDR1 ENHRY, CDR2 SYGVKD. The CDR3 has 14 amino acids. The CDR3 region is CAIEQGAGNSPLHF. CDR3 nucleotides: TGTGCCATTGAACAGGGGGCGGGAAATTCACCCCTCCACTTT.

This clonotype occurred once. The chain is built from TRBV28 and TRBJ1-2; D ambiguous. There are 12 residues in the CDR3. Trimming took off 10 bases at V and 3 bases at J, with 12 bases between the two ends. Germline V CDR1 and CDR2: MDHEN, SYDVKM. The CDR3, as DNA: TGTGCCACCCAAATCTCAGACTATGGCTACACCTTC. Protein: CATQISDYGYTF.

The rearrangement joins TRBV10-2 to TRBJ2-5; D is possibly TRBD2 (7 bases). The CDR3 runs 16 residues. Trimming removed 8 bases from V and 0 bases from J, with 19 bases in between. The germline gives CDR1 WSHSY, CDR2 SAAADI. The CDR3: CASGGSGGRDQETQYF. CDR3 bases: TGCGCCAGCGGGGGCTCCGGGGGGCGGGACCAAGAGACCCAGTACTTC.

This clonotype appeared many times. CDR3 region: CATLEDRAFGYTF. In DNA, the CDR3 is TGTGCCACCCTCGAAGACAGGGCGTTTGGCTACACCTTC. The rearrangement joins TRBV3-1 to TRBJ1-2, with 7 bases identical to TRBD1. This CDR3 comprises 13 residues. CDR1 is LGHDT, CDR2 YNNKEL, per germline (reference sequence). With V trimmed by 10 bases and J by 7 bases, 12 bases remained unmatched.

This clonotype is judged medium-sized. The rearrangement joins TRBV4-1 to TRBJ2-2; tentative D call: TRBD1 (8 bases). Germline CDR1 reads MGHRA; CDR2 reads YSYEKL. Trimming cost V 6 bases and J 8 bases, with 19 bases left between them. The CDR3 spans 15 residues. This CDR3 is CASRTGGVFPGELFF. The CDR3 DNA is TGCGCCAGCAGAACAGGGGGGGTTTTCCCTGGGGAGCTGTTTTTT.

CDR3 sequence reads: CASSSGGAIGELFF. The CDR3 DNA is TGTGCCAGCAGTAGCGGGGGGGCCATCGGGGAGCTGTTTTTT. The V call is TRBV6-1, the J call TRBJ2-2; 10 bases match TRBD2. The germline V gene has CDR1 MNHNS and CDR2 SASEGT. The trim removed 5 bases at V and 7 bases at J, leaving 4 bases unmatched. The CDR3 totals 14 residues.

This clonotype was recorded a few times. V usage is TRBV6-1 and J usage is TRBJ1-2, with 9 bases lining up with TRBD1. The trim removed 6 bases at V and 0 bases at J, leaving 5 bases unmatched. Germline CDR1 reads MNHNS; CDR2 reads SASEGT. The CDR3 length is 15 residues. The CDR3 reads CASRDRGNTNYGYTF. The CDR3, as DNA: TGTGCCAGCAGGGACAGGGGAAATACTAACTATGGCTACACCTTC.

Worth noting for this clonotype: The germline gene is not matched at one end of the junction; a read error may be the cause. The V and J genes are TRBV27 and TRBJ2-3, with 9 positions matching TRBD2. From germline, CDR1 is MNHEY and CDR2 SMNVEV (reference sequence). There are 19 residues in the CDR3. CDR3: CASRATGLAGLSSKDMQYF. For the CDR3, the DNA is TGTGCCAGCAGAGCCACGGGGCTAGCGGGGCTGTCTAGCAAAGATATGCAGTACTTT.

This clonotype rates as medium-sized (0.01 to 0.1%). CDR3 nucleotides: TGTGCCAGCAGCACCCCAGGGAAGGGATTTGAAATTGAAGCTTTCTTT. It specifies CASSTPGKGFEIEAFF. V is TRBV6-1 and J is TRBJ1-1; weak D call: TRBD1 (5 bases). The germline CDR1 and CDR2 sequences are MNHNS and SASEGT. CDR3 length: 16 residues. Trimming pared 6 bases from V and 7 bases from J, leaving 24 bases between.

The chain uses TRBV10-3 and TRBJ2-3; D is undetermined. This CDR3 is 11 amino acids long. Per germline, CDR1 ENHRY and CDR2 SYGVKD. With 3 bases removed from V and 11 bases from J, the gap between germline ends came to 9 bases. CDR3 DNA sequence: TGTGCCATCAGTGACGCAAACATGCAGTATTTT. It translates to CAISDANMQYF.

This clonotype was picked up many times. V usage is TRBV7-6 and J usage is TRBJ1-2; D not certain. The germline V gene encodes CDR1 SGHVS and CDR2 FNYEAQ. The CDR3 consists of 16 residues. Deletions cut 3 bases from V and 3 bases from J, with 17 bases between. CDR3 in DNA: TGTGCCAGCAGCTTGGGTCCCGAGGTGGATTACTATGGCTACACCTTC. Translated: CASSLGPEVDYYGYTF. Using reference TRBV7-6 and TRBJ1-2 for the parts outside the CDR3, the full variable domain is GAGVSQSPRYKVTKRGQDVALRCDPISGHVSLYWYRQALGQGPEFLTYFNYEAQQDKSGLPNDRFSAERPEGSISTLTIQRTEQRDSAMYRCASSLGPEVDYYGYTFGSGTRLTVV.

The chain links TRBV7-8 to TRBJ1-2; D uncertain. Trimming removed 1 base from V and 3 bases from J, with 3 bases in between. Germline V gene sequence: CDR1 SGHVS, CDR2 FQNEAQ. The CDR3 has 12 residues. The CDR3 sequence is CASSLVHYGYTF. CDR3 coding DNA: TGTGCCAGCAGCTTAGTCCACTATGGCTACACCTTC.

This chain joins TRBV10-1 and TRBJ2-4; tentative D call: TRBD2 (6 bases). The V end was cut by 2 bases, the J end by 13 bases, with 21 bases between. Germline-derived CDR1 and CDR2 are WNHNN and SYGVQD (reference sequence). This CDR3 spans 15 amino acids. The CDR3 DNA reads TGCGCCAGCAGTGAGGGGGTGGGAGGCACAGATATGCAGTACTTC. Amino acid sequence: CASSEGVGGTDMQYF.

This clonotype was seen only a few times. The chain employs TRBV7-8 and TRBJ1-2; 9 nucleotides align to TRBD1. This CDR3 is built from 18 residues. Germline V gives CDR1 SGHVS, CDR2 FQNEAQ. The J segment lost 0 bases and the V segment lost 1 base, leaving 9 bases of the junction unmatched. The CDR3: CASSLVFMGTGTNYGYTF. The CDR3 DNA reads as TGTGCCAGCAGCTTAGTCTTCATGGGGACAGGGACTAACTATGGCTACACCTTC. The full variable domain, in which reference TRBV7-8 and TRBJ1-2 provide the parts outside the CDR3, is GAGVSQSPRYKVAKRGQDVALRCDPISGHVSLFWYQQALGQGPEFLTYFQNEAQLDKSGLPSDRFFAERPEGSVSTLKIQRTQQEDSAVYLCASSLVFMGTGTNYGYTFGSGTRLTVV.

This clonotype has only a few counts. An end of the junction differs from the germline gene, which may be a read error. The chain uses TRBV10-3 and TRBJ2-5; D perhaps matches TRBD2 (6 bases). The germline V gene has CDR1 ENHRY and CDR2 SYGVKD. The CDR3 length is 17 residues. The CDR3 nucleotides read TGTGCCATCAGTGCGGCTACTGGGGGGAGAGACCCAGATACCCAGTACTTT. This translates into CAISAATGGRDPDTQYF.

The chain joins TRBV4-2 to TRBJ2-1; TRBD2 matches at 8 bases. Germline trimming cut 2 bases from V and 8 bases from J; bases unmatched to any gene: 5. Germline values: CDR1 LGHNA, CDR2 YNFKEQ. The CDR3 consists of 14 residues. The CDR3 here is CASSQTRGDDEQFF. The CDR3 coding sequence is TGTGCCAGCAGCCAAACGCGGGGGGACGATGAGCAGTTCTTC.

The V call is TRBV6-1, the J call TRBJ2-1; 9 bases are a match to TRBD2. CDR3 length: 14 amino acids. Germline lookup yields CDR1 MNHNS and CDR2 SASEGT. With V trimmed by 8 bases and J by 6 bases, 8 bases remained unmatched. CDR3 region: CASRRLAGTNEQFF. CDR3 in DNA: TGTGCCAGCCGTCGCCTAGCGGGGACCAATGAGCAGTTCTTC.

This clonotype was seen a handful of times. This rearrangement joins TRBV4-1 to TRBJ1-1, with D maybe TRBD1 (5 bases). V was shortened by 0 bases and J by 6 bases, with 8 bases between the two germline ends. The CDR3 has 13 amino acids. Germline V gene data show CDR1 as MGHRA and CDR2 as YSYEKL. CDR3 protein: CASSQDGGAEAFF. The CDR3 region has the DNA TGCGCCAGCAGCCAAGATGGGGGGGCTGAAGCTTTCTTT.

The CDR3 reads CSVEGGGQGNYGYTF. For the CDR3, the DNA is TGCAGCGTTGAAGGGGGAGGACAGGGTAACTATGGCTACACCTTC. The chain is built from TRBV29-1 and TRBJ1-2, with 8 bases identical to TRBD1. Germline V gives CDR1 SQVTM, CDR2 ANQGSEA. The J segment lost 1 base and the V segment lost 1 base, leaving 5 bases of the junction unmatched. This CDR3 spans 15 amino acids.

By share, this clonotype ranks as medium-sized (0.01 to 0.1%). The V and J genes are TRBV6-4 and TRBJ1-2; TRBD1 might be the D (6 bases). The ends were cut back, 2 bases at V and 2 bases at J, with 21 bases in the middle. CDR1 is MRHNA, CDR2 SNTAGT, per germline. The CDR3 covers 18 residues. CDR3 loop: CASSDLVRPKGGNYGYTF. CDR3 in DNA: TGTGCCAGCAGTGACCTCGTACGTCCTAAGGGGGGCAACTATGGCTACACCTTC.

CDR3 nucleotides: TGTGCCTGGAGGGTAGCGGGAGATCGCAATGAGCAGTTCTTC. It codes for CAWRVAGDRNEQFF. The rearrangement links TRBV30 to TRBJ2-1; 9 nucleotides match TRBD2. The germline gives CDR1 GTSNPN, CDR2 SVGIG (reference sequence). V gave up 3 bases and J gave up 6 bases; unmatched junction bases: 6. This CDR3 has 14 residues.

This clonotype has just a few counts. Relative to the germline gene, one junction end is altered; a read error may explain this. The chain links TRBV6-1 to TRBJ1-1, with 7 bases matching TRBD1. Germline V gene lookup returns CDR1 MNHNS and CDR2 SASEGT. The CDR3 contains 13 residues. The chain's CDR3 is CASSQGVRTEDFF. The CDR3 DNA reads as TGTGCCAGCAGTCAGGGGGTAAGGACTGAAGATTTCTTC.

This clonotype is classed as medium-sized. The chain joins TRBV7-2 to TRBJ2-1; either TRBD1 or TRBD2 may fit D (6 bases each). Germline values: CDR1 SGHTA, CDR2 FQGNSA. This CDR3 comprises 13 residues. Trimming removed 5 bases from V and 10 bases from J, with 15 bases in between. CDR3 DNA sequence: TGTGCCAGCAGCCTCGACGGGGGCTACGAGCAGTTCTTC. It specifies CASSLDGGYEQFF.

Notes on this clonotype: A read error may account for a junction end that differs from germline. This chain links TRBV6-5 with TRBJ2-3, with 7 bases lining up with TRBD2. The CDR3 has 16 residues. Germline CDR1 MNHEY, CDR2 SVGAGI. The CDR3 here is CASSYGGGGSRDTQYF. Written as DNA, the CDR3 is TGTGCCAGCAGTTACGGGGGGGGGGGGAGCAGAGATACGCAGTATTTT.

V gene TRBV6-1 combines with J gene TRBJ2-2, with 7 bases matching TRBD1. V shed 8 bases, J shed 5 bases, and the junction held 14 bases outside the gene matches. CDR1 MNHNS and CDR2 SASEGT come from the germline V gene. CDR3 length: 16 amino acids. CDR3 in DNA: TGTGCCAGCCAGGGACAGTACCCTAGTAATACCGGGGAGCTGTTTTTT. Translation: CASQGQYPSNTGELFF.

This sequence joins TRBV6-1 and TRBJ2-5; 14 bases agree with TRBD2. The J call may be incorrect, as the DNA end agrees better with TRBJ2-7. This CDR3 region has 17 residues. Looked up from germline, CDR1 is MNHNS and CDR2 is SASEGT. For the CDR3, the DNA is TGTGCCAGCAGTCCCGGACAGGGGACTAGCGGGAGTTACGAGCAGTACTTC. It is translated as CASSPGQGTSGSYEQYF.

This clonotype has only a few counts. The chain uses TRBV11-3 and TRBJ2-2; D is perhaps TRBD2 (5 bases). The germline V gene encodes CDR1 SGHNT and CDR2 YENEEA. The CDR3 has 14 amino acids. The CDR3 is CPHLKAGNTGELFF. The CDR3 nucleotides read TGTCCCCACCTCAAGGCGGGGAACACCGGGGAGCTGTTTTTT.

This clonotype is medium-sized by share. The chain has TRBV7-2 and TRBJ1-2, with 9 bases lining up with TRBD1. The CDR3 runs to 13 residues. The J segment lost 8 bases and the V segment lost 5 bases, leaving 6 bases of the junction unmatched. Per the germline V gene, CDR1 is SGHTA and CDR2 is FQGNSA. The CDR3 region is CASSRGTGSGYTF. CDR3 DNA sequence: TGTGCCAGCAGCCGAGGGACAGGGTCCGGCTACACCTTC.

The rearrangement joins TRBV6-5 to TRBJ2-2; the D gene is possibly TRBD1 (5 bases). The J call may be incorrect, as the DNA end agrees better with TRBJ2-3. CDR1 is MNHEY, CDR2 SVGAGI, per germline. The CDR3 has 13 residues. The CDR3 DNA sequence: TGTGCCAGCAGTTCGACAGCCTCCGGTGCGCAGTATTTT. Its translation: CASSSTASGAQYF.

To note about this clonotype: A read error is likely, as this CDR3 ends without the conserved phenylalanine or tryptophan. It is unclear where the CDR3 begins or ends on the DNA, so no DNA is shown, and the CDR3 is as TCRdb lists it. This chain joins TRBV10-2 and TRBJ2-5; the D call of TRBD1 is as the table states it, not checked on the DNA. The CDR3 adds up to 13 amino acids, both ends counted. Germline V gene data show CDR1 as WSHSY and CDR2 as SAAADI. CDR3 in amino acids: CASSGVGQGVQWG.